The 5 T cell receptor beta chains below were found in one sample sequenced in a study of T-cell memory formation after mild COVID-19. TCRdb ran MiXCR on the 5' RACE reads and lists one entry per CDR3 protein. The repertoire includes 190,000 or so distinct CDR3 sequences, about a fifth of them detected once, and under 30% sits in the top ten. The sequenced sample was PBMCs or a T cell subset sorted from them (not recorded which). These receptors were taken from an adult woman who had mild COVID-19 (a few samples of this study predate the infection). Cell type and time point are not known.

This clonotype came up a few times. The chain recombines TRBV6-5 with TRBJ2-6; D not certain. The V end lost 5 bases, the J end lost 0 bases, and 17 bases lay between the germline ends. This CDR3 region has 18 residues. The germline CDR1 and CDR2 sequences are MNHEY and SVGAGI. CDR3 sequence (DNA): TGTGCCAGCAGTCCCCACGACCGACCCTACTCTGGGGCCAACGTCCTGACTTTC. Protein sequence: CASSPHDRPYSGANVLTF.

The chain is built from TRBV24-1 and TRBJ1-2; no reliable D call. The CDR3 has 12 residues. Trimming left V 12 bases short and J 8 bases short, with 18 bases between. Per the germline V gene, CDR1 is KGHDR and CDR2 is SFDVKD. Here the CDR3 reads CAPCEGAKGYTF. CDR3 nucleotide sequence: TGTGCCCCTTGCGAGGGAGCGAAGGGCTACACCTTC.

The chain is built from TRBV9 and TRBJ2-3; weak D call: TRBD2 (6 bases). The CDR3 consists of 15 residues. CDR1 is SGDLS, CDR2 YYNGEE, per germline. V was cut by 0 bases and J by 2 bases, with 10 bases left in between. DNA for the CDR3: TGTGCCAGCAGCGTAGAGGGACTGAACACAGATACGCAGTATTTT. Translating it yields CASSVEGLNTDTQYF. The variable domain in full, completed from reference TRBV9 and TRBJ2-3, reads DSGVTQTPKHLITATGQRVTLRCSPRSGDLSVYWYQQSLDQGLQFLIQYYNGEERAKGNILERFSAQQFPDLHSELNLSSLELGDSALYFCASSVEGLNTDTQYFGPGTRLTVL.

This clonotype was observed a handful of times. The chain recombines TRBV16 with TRBJ2-5; 7 bases match TRBD2. After removal of 3 bases from V and 2 bases from J, the junction contained 9 bases not matched to a gene. The CDR3 spans 16 residues. The germline gives CDR1 KGHSY, CDR2 FQNENV. Written as DNA, the CDR3 is TGTGCCAGCAGCCACGGGGGAGGGGTCACTCAAGAGACCCAGTACTTC. This sequence encodes CASSHGGGVTQETQYF.

V is TRBV6-5 and J is TRBJ2-3, with a tentative D call TRBD1 (5 bases). This CDR3 is 15 amino acids long. V was clipped by 5 bases and J by 2 bases, with 14 bases between them. Looked up from germline, CDR1 is MNHEY and CDR2 is SVGAGI. The CDR3, as DNA: TGTGCCAGCAGTCCAACCCTGGACACCACAGATACGCAGTATTTT. Amino acid sequence: CASSPTLDTTDTQYF.